This TCR beta chain came from a study of blood T cell repertoires in COVID-19. At the level of the study: The United States, Italy and Spain supplied acute and convalescent COVID-19 samples. T cells, B-cell-depleted T cells, or PBMCs provided the cDNA or gDNA that served as material.

The ends were cut back, 3 bases at V and 10 bases at J, with 19 bases in the middle. Germline-derived CDR1 and CDR2 are SEHNR and FQNEAQ (reference sequence). The CDR3 consists of 16 residues. Under the authors' procedure: Using reference gene primer amplification, nucleated cell counts were estimated. Libraries were prepared by immunoSEQ multiplex PCR; TCRdb keeps only in-frame clonotypes and omits some of them. The V and J calls and the clone size are those of that table, but D and trimming were determined from the DNA. The sample lists a few hundred thousand clones; roughly nine tenths were seen once.

This sequence was found in a man aged 18-30 years with active or convalescent COVID-19. The chain has TRBV7-9 and TRBJ1-6; no reliable D call. The sample taken for sequencing was peripheral blood. The DNA for the CDR3 is TGTGCCAGCAGCTTTTCCCTGGCGGAAACGGAATCACCCCTCCACTTT. Encoded protein: CASSFSLAETESPLHF. The full variable domain, its missing parts supplied by reference TRBV7-9 and TRBJ1-6, is DTGVSQNPRHKITKRGQNVTFRCDPISEHNRLYWYRQTLGQGPEFLTYFQNEAQLEKSRLLSDRFSAERPKGSFSTLEIQRTEQGDSAMYLCASSFSLAETESPLHFGNGTRLTVT.